This T cell receptor (beta chain) originates from a study of T cells in women clearing cervical HPV infection. Assay: immunoSEQ multiplex PCR; the TCRdb copy retains only in-frame clones and omits some. The table lists 30,000 to 35,000 clones, with roughly 1.4% in the top ten. Study-level results: Repertoire richness, not evenness, was significantly elevated in CIN3+ cases versus controls.

Concerning this clone: Antigen: not known. The CDR3 end falls 3 residues outside the read, so it is completed with the germline J gene.

CDR1 is MGHRA and CDR2 is YSYEKL in the germline V gene. This CDR3 is built from 12 residues. The V and J ends lost 6 bases and 2 bases respectively, with 6 bases between them. This chain uses TRBV4-1 with TRBJ2-3; D gene uncertain. The TCR was taken from a woman aged 18-70 years with a cervical HPV16 infection that either progressed to CIN3+ or cleared (not recorded which). The source material was blood buffy coat. This CDR3 is CASRLNTDTQYF. The DNA read from the CDR3 is TGCGCCAGCAGACTCAACACAGATACG.